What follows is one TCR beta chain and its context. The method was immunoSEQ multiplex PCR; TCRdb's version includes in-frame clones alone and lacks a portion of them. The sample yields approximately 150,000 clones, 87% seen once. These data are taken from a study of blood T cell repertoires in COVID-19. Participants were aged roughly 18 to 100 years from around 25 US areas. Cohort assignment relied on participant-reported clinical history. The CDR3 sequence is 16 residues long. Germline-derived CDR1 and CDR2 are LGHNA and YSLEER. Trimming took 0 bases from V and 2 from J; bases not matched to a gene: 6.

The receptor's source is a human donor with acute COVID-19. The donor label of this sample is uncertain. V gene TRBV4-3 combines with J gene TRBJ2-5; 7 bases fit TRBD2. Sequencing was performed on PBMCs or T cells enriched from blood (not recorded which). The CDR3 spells CASSQDRRGVQETQYF. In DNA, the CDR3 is TGCGCCAGCAGCCAAGATCGCCGGGGGGTTCAAGAGACCCAGTACTTC.